Listed below are T cell receptor beta chains from one sample, sequenced in a study of OX40 agonist ivuxolimab in advanced cancers. Libraries were prepared by immunoSEQ multiplex PCR; TCRdb keeps only in-frame clonotypes and omits some of them. In the table there are 13,000 or so clones, around four fifths of which are singletons. Material: CD4+ or CD8+ T cells sorted from blood, obtained in a trial of the OX40 agonist ivuxolimab. The source is an adult with an advanced solid tumor such as melanoma, head and neck, liver or kidney cancer. CDR3s include the opening cysteine and the closing phenylalanine or tryptophan. The D gene is left open where the match is weak. Expanded clones are given a class, and other clones once, few, many or no size at all.

j_call: TRBJ2-1; d_call: TRBD2; clone_size: NA; v_call: TRBV28; cdr3_aa: CASNAGTSQVNEQFF; cdr3_nt: TGTGCCAGCAACGCCGGGACTAGTCAGGTCAATGAGCAGTTCTTC
j_call: TRBJ2-1; d_call: TRBD2; clone_size: NA; v_call: TRBV28; cdr3_aa: CASSLTSGANEQFF; cdr3_nt: TGTGCCAGCAGTTTAACTAGCGGGGCGAATGAGCAGTTCTTC
j_call: TRBJ2-3; d_call: TRBD2; clone_size: once; v_call: TRBV11-3; cdr3_aa: CASSSAGDTDTQYF; cdr3_nt: TGTGCCAGCAGTTCAGCGGGGGACACAGATACGCAGTATTTT
j_call: TRBJ1-4; d_call: NA; clone_size: NA; v_call: TRBV7-6; cdr3_aa: CASSLWEGADEKLFF; cdr3_nt: TGTGCCAGCAGCTTATGGGAGGGAGCGGATGAAAAACTGTTTTTT
j_call: TRBJ2-1; d_call: NA; clone_size: NA; v_call: TRBV29-1; cdr3_aa: CSVASVNEQFF; cdr3_nt: TGCAGCGTCGCCTCGGTAAATGAGCAGTTCTTC
j_call: TRBJ2-7; d_call: NA; clone_size: NA; v_call: TRBV7-9; cdr3_aa: CASSLLPSSGNEQYF; cdr3_nt: TGTGCCAGCAGCTTATTGCCCTCCAGTGGCAACGAGCAGTACTTC
j_call: TRBJ2-1; d_call: NA; clone_size: few; v_call: TRBV4-2; cdr3_aa: CASSLETTNEQFF; cdr3_nt: TGTGCCAGCAGCCTTGAGACAACCAATGAGCAGTTCTTC
j_call: TRBJ1-4; d_call: TRBD1; clone_size: NA; v_call: TRBV2; cdr3_aa: CASSTGTGVEKLFF; cdr3_nt: TGTGCCAGCAGCACCGGGACAGGGGTTGAAAAACTGTTTTTT
j_call: TRBJ2-7; d_call: NA; clone_size: NA; v_call: TRBV7-2; cdr3_aa: CASSGTYEQYF; cdr3_nt: TGTGCCAGCAGCGGGACCTACGAGCAGTACTTC
j_call: TRBJ2-3; d_call: TRBD2; clone_size: NA; v_call: TRBV7-6; cdr3_aa: CASRSGRDLEHTQYF; cdr3_nt: TGTGCCAGCAGAAGCGGGAGGGACTTAGAGCATACGCAGTATTTT
j_call: TRBJ1-5; d_call: NA; clone_size: few; v_call: TRBV11-3; cdr3_aa: CASSLASQGPYQPQHF; cdr3_nt: TGTGCCAGCAGCTTGGCCTCGCAGGGACCGTATCAGCCCCAGCATTTT
j_call: TRBJ2-4; d_call: TRBD2; clone_size: NA; v_call: TRBV7-8; cdr3_aa: CASSQLAGVDKNIQYF; cdr3_nt: TGTGCCAGCAGCCAACTAGCGGGGGTTGACAAAAACATTCAGTACTTC
j_call: TRBJ2-3; d_call: TRBD2; clone_size: NA; v_call: TRBV7-8; cdr3_aa: CASSSLAGSTDTQYF; cdr3_nt: TGTGCCAGCAGCTCCCTAGCGGGGAGCACAGATACGCAGTATTTT